A selection of T cell receptor beta chains follows, all from one sample in a study of blood T cells in healthy people across ages. TCRdb redid the calling of the 5' RACE reads with MiXCR, one entry per CDR3 protein. The sample yields some 1,800,000 distinct CDR3 sequences, approximately 40% seen once. Material for sequencing was blood. These receptors were collected from a human donor in good health. Both conserved end residues are trimmed from each CDR3. Each record gives: V gene, clone size, J gene, CDR3 protein. Clone size appears in some rows only: once, few, many, or a class for an expanded clone.

v_call: TRBV5-1
clone_size: few
j_call: TRBJ2-5
cdr3_aa: ASSLSTGGETQY

v_call: TRBV20-1
clone_size: -
j_call: TRBJ2-3
cdr3_aa: SASRGTSGGSTDTQY

v_call: TRBV12-3/TRBV12-4
clone_size: few
j_call: TRBJ2-3
cdr3_aa: ASSLGPSGGKDTQY

v_call: TRBV18
clone_size: once
j_call: -
cdr3_aa: ASSPYLDRSSYNEQY

v_call: TRBV25-1
clone_size: -
j_call: -
cdr3_aa: ASSPGHHEQY

v_call: TRBV5-6
clone_size: -
j_call: TRBJ2-4
cdr3_aa: ASSLGTGDTDIQY

v_call: TRBV4-3
clone_size: few
j_call: TRBJ2-3
cdr3_aa: ASSQVLIGANGVPDTQY

v_call: TRBV7-2
clone_size: -
j_call: TRBJ2-2
cdr3_aa: ASSFFEAATGELF

v_call: TRBV4-3
clone_size: -
j_call: TRBJ2-7
cdr3_aa: ASSQAYATYEQY

v_call: TRBV6-1
clone_size: -
j_call: TRBJ2-7
cdr3_aa: ASSEGLGAAYEQY

v_call: TRBV4-3
clone_size: -
j_call: TRBJ1-5
cdr3_aa: VSSPAPSAPQH

v_call: TRBV11-3
clone_size: -
j_call: TRBJ2-3
cdr3_aa: ASSPQTRARLTQY

v_call: TRBV10-3
clone_size: -
j_call: TRBJ1-1
cdr3_aa: AVSESTAEAF